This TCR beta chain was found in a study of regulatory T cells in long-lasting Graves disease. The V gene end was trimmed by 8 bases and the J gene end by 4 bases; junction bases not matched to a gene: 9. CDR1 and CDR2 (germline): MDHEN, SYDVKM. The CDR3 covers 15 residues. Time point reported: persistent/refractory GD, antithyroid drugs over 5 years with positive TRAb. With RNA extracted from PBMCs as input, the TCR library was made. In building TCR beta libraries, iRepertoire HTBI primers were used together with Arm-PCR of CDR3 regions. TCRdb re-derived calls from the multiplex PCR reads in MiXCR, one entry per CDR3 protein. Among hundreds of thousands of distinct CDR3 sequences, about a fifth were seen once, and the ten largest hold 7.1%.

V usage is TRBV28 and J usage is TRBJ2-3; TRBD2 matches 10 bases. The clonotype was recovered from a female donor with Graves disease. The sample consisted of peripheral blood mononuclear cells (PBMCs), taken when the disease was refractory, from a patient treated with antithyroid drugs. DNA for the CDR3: TGTGCCAGCCGCACCCCGCTAGCGGGAGCAGATACGCAGTATTTT. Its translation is CASRTPLAGADTQYF.